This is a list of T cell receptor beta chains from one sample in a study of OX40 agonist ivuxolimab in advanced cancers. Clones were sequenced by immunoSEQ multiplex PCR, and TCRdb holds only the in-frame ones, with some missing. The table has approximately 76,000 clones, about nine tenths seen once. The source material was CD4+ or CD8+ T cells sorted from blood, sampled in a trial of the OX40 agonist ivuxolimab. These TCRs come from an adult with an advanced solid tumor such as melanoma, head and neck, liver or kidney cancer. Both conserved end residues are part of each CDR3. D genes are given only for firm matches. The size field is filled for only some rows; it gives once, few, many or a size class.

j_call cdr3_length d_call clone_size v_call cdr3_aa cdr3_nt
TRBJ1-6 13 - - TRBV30 CAWGTDANSPLHF TGTGCTTGGGGCACGGACGCTAATTCACCCCTCCACTTT
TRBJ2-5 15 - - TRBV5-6 CASSTQQGVVETQYF TGTGCCAGCAGCACGCAGCAGGGAGTGGTAGAGACCCAGTACTTC
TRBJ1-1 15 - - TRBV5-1 CASSLERELNTEAFF TGCGCCAGCAGCTTGGAAAGAGAGCTGAACACTGAAGCTTTCTTT
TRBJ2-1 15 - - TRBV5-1 CASSIGRPSSNEQFF TGCGCCAGCAGCATAGGGAGGCCCTCCTCCAATGAGCAGTTCTTC
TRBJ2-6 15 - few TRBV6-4 CASSPTGSGANVLTF TGTGCCAGCAGCCCTACAGGTTCTGGGGCCAACGTCCTGACTTTC
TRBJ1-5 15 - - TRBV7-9 CASSLGEVADQPQHF TGTGCCAGCAGCTTAGGGGAGGTTGCCGATCAGCCCCAGCATTTT
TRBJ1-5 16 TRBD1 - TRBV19 CASSIGQGQGNQPQHF TGTGCCAGTAGTATAGGACAGGGGCAGGGCAATCAGCCCCAGCATTTT
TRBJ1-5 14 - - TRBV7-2 CASSLSRGNQPQHF TGTGCCAGCAGCTTATCCCGGGGCAATCAGCCCCAGCATTTT
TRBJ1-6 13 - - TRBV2 CASRTGPNSPLHF TGTGCCAGTCGAACAGGACCGAATTCACCCCTCCACTTT
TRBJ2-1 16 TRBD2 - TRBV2 CASSEAMTSRYNEQFF TGTGCCAGCAGTGAAGCGATGACTAGCAGATACAATGAGCAGTTCTTC
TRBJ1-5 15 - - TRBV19 CASSIVGAVNQPQHF TGTGCCAGTAGTATAGTTGGGGCAGTTAATCAGCCCCAGCATTTT
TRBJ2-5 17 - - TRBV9 CASSAPNGKIGQETQYF TGTGCCAGCAGCGCCCCCAATGGAAAAATCGGCCAAGAGACCCAGTACTTC
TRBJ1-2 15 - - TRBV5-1 CASTPVAGPNYGYTF TGCGCCAGCACCCCCGTGGCCGGCCCTAACTATGGCTACACCTTC
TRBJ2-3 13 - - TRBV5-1 CASSTGGTDTQYF TGCGCCAGCAGCACGGGGGGCACAGATACGCAGTATTTT
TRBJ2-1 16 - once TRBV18 CASSPPRGVSHNEQFF TGTGCCAGCTCACCCCCCCGGGGAGTAAGTCACAATGAGCAGTTCTTC
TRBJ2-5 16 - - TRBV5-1 CASSLGPEAFQETQYF TGCGCCAGCAGCTTGGGACCAGAAGCGTTCCAAGAGACCCAGTACTTC
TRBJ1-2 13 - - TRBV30 CACGVGGFRGYTF TGTGCCTGCGGTGTAGGAGGGTTTAGGGGCTACACCTTC
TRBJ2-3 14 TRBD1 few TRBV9 CASSVSQGADTQYF TGTGCCAGCAGCGTAAGCCAGGGGGCAGATACGCAGTATTTT
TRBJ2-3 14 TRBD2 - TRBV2 CASSEGAGADTQYF TGTGCCAGCAGTGAAGGAGCGGGAGCAGATACGCAGTATTTT
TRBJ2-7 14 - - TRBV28 CASRTGLHSYEQYF TGTGCCAGCAGGACGGGATTGCACTCCTACGAGCAGTACTTC
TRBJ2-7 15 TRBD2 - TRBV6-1 CASSSVAGLNYEQYF TGTGCCAGCAGTTCTGTAGCGGGGCTTAACTACGAGCAGTACTTC
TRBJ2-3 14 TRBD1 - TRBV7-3 CASSKTGAGDTQYF TGTGCCAGCAGCAAAACAGGGGCCGGAGATACGCAGTATTTT
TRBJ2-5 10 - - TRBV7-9 CASSQETQYF TGTGCCAGCAGCCAAGAGACCCAGTACTTC
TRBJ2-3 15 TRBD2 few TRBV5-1 CASSLSGSTADTQYF TGCGCCAGCAGCTTAAGCGGGAGTACCGCAGATACGCAGTATTTT
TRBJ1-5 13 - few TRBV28 CASSSNSNQPQHF TGTGCCAGCAGTTCCAATAGCAATCAGCCCCAGCATTTT
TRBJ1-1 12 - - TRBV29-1 CSVLGGGPEAFF TGCAGCGTCCTGGGAGGGGGACCTGAAGCTTTCTTT
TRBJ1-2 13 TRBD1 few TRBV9 CASSVGQDYGYTF TGTGCCAGCAGCGTTGGACAGGACTATGGCTACACCTTC
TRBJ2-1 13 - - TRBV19 CASSLGLDNEQFF TGTGCCAGTAGCCTCGGGCTAGACAATGAGCAGTTCTTC
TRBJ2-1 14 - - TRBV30 CAWSVGGSYNEQFF TGTGCCTGGAGTGTGGGGGGCTCCTACAATGAGCAGTTCTTC
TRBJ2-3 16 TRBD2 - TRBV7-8 CASSSGLAGVSDTQYF TGTGCCAGCAGCTCGGGACTAGCGGGAGTCTCAGATACGCAGTATTTT
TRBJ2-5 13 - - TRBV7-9 CASSPTVQETQYF TGTGCCAGCAGCCCGACAGTACAAGAGACCCAGTACTTC
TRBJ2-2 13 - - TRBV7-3 CASSTKNTGELFF TGTGCCAGCAGCACTAAGAACACCGGGGAGCTGTTTTTT
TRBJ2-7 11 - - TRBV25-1 CASSDPYEQYF TGTGCCAGCAGTGACCCCTACGAGCAGTACTTC
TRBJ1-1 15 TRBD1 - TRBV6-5 CASNSPGTGNTEAFF TGTGCCAGCAATTCCCCCGGGACAGGGAACACTGAAGCTTTCTTT
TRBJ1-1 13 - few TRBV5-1 CASSPYGRDEAFF TGCGCCAGCAGCCCCTACGGACGGGACGAAGCTTTCTTT
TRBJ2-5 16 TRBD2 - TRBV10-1 CASSATSGGASGTQYF TGCGCCAGCAGTGCGACTAGCGGGGGAGCTTCCGGGACCCAGTACTTC
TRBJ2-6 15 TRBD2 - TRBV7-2 CASSRREAGANVLTF TGTGCCAGCAGCCGACGGGAGGCCGGGGCCAACGTCCTGACTTTC
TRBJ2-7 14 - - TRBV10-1 CASSDSDRSYEQYF TGCGCCAGCAGTGACTCGGACAGATCCTACGAGCAGTACTTC
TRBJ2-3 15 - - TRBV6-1 CASSMTISGTDTQYF TGTGCCAGCAGCATGACAATCTCTGGGACAGATACGCAGTATTTT
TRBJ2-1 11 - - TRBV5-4 CASREGPEQFF TGTGCCAGCAGGGAAGGACCCGAGCAGTTCTTC
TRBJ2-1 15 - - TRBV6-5 CASSYGEASYNEQFF TGTGCCAGCAGTTACGGGGAGGCCTCCTACAATGAGCAGTTCTTC
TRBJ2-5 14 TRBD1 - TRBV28 CASSPPGQGEDQYF TGTGCCAGCAGTCCCCCAGGACAGGGTGAAGACCAGTACTTC
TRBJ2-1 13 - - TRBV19 CASSIAVVNEQFF TGTGCCAGTAGTATAGCTGTGGTAAATGAGCAGTTCTTC
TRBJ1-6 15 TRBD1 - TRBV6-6 CASSGTGGGNSPLHF TGTGCCAGCAGCGGGACAGGGGGCGGAAATTCACCCCTCCACTTT
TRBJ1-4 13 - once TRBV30 CAWRGTNNEKLFF TGTGCCTGGAGGGGTACCAATAATGAAAAACTGTTTTTT
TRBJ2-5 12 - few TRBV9 CASSVWGETQYF TGTGCCAGCAGCGTATGGGGGGAGACCCAGTACTTC
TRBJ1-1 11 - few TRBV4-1 CASSRDTEAFF TGCGCCAGCAGCCGGGACACTGAAGCTTTCTTT
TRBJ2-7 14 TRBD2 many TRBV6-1 CASVAGGVTYEQYF TGTGCCAGCGTTGCGGGAGGGGTGACCTACGAGCAGTACTTC
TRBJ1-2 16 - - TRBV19 CASSRVWGSEIYGYTF TGTGCCAGTAGCAGAGTGTGGGGGTCCGAAATCTATGGCTACACCTTC